This entry lists 10 T cell receptor beta chains sequenced from one sample in a study of response to subunit inactivated influenza vaccine. From the RT-PCR reads, TCRdb called clonotypes with MiXCR, one entry per CDR3 protein. Among 500,000 or so distinct CDR3 sequences listed, approximately 9.9% were seen once. Sequencing used PBMCs from blood, obtained more than 35 days after vaccination. The receptors come from a man aged 50-60 years who received an inactivated influenza vaccine.

This clonotype was seen at least ten times. The rearrangement links TRBV7-2 to TRBJ2-7; 7 bases are shared with TRBD2. The CDR3 totals 14 residues. Looked up from germline, CDR1 is SGHTA and CDR2 is FQGNSA. V lost 1 base, J lost 2 bases, and 2 bases stayed unmatched. The CDR3 reads CASSLGAGAYEQYF. CDR3 bases: TGTGCCAGCAGCTTAGGCGCGGGGGCCTACGAGCAGTACTTC.

The genes are TRBV7-9 and TRBJ2-5; D is possibly TRBD2 (5 bases). CDR3 length equals 16 residues. CDR1 SEHNR and CDR2 FQNEAQ come from the germline V gene (reference sequence). V lost 2 bases to trimming and J lost 4 bases, with 17 bases between them. The CDR3 nucleotides are TGTGCCAGCAGCTTAAGGCAGTTGGCGGGCGGAGAGACCCAGTACTTC. It translates to CASSLRQLAGGETQYF. Variable domain in full (rest from reference TRBV7-9 and TRBJ2-5): DTGVSQNPRHKITKRGQNVTFRCDPISEHNRLYWYRQTLGQGPEFLTYFQNEAQLEKSRLLSDRFSAERPKGSFSTLEIQRTEQGDSAMYLCASSLRQLAGGETQYFGPGTRLLVL.

This clonotype was observed a handful of times. The chain carries TRBV7-2 and TRBJ2-3; TRBD2 aligns across 11 bases. Unmatched junction bases numbered 3, after V lost 1 base and J lost 6 bases. In germline, CDR1 is SGHTA, CDR2 FQGNSA. The CDR3 spans 15 residues. The CDR3 is CASSLVSGGADTQYF. The CDR3 DNA follows: TGTGCCAGCAGCTTAGTTAGCGGGGGGGCCGATACGCAGTATTTT.

A few counts support this clonotype. V is TRBV7-9 and J is TRBJ2-5; no firm D call. Trimming pared 5 bases from V and 1 base from J, leaving 14 bases between. CDR1 and CDR2 from the germline V gene are SEHNR and FQNEAQ (reference sequence). The CDR3 runs to 15 residues. The DNA of the CDR3 is TGTGCCAGCAGCCGCGAAAAGGGCAGCCAAGAGACCCAGTACTTC. Translating gives CASSREKGSQETQYF.

A few counts support this clonotype. This chain links TRBV7-9 with TRBJ2-1, with 8 bases identical to TRBD2. Unmatched junction bases numbered 8, after V lost 4 bases and J lost 9 bases. CDR3 length equals 14 residues. CDR1 is SEHNR, CDR2 FQNEAQ, per germline (reference sequence). DNA for the CDR3: TGTGCCAGCAGCTCAGACAGCGGGAGAGGTGAGCAGTTCTTC. Amino acids: CASSSDSGRGEQFF.

The rearrangement joins TRBV12-3 or TRBV12-4 to TRBJ1-2; TRBD1 matches 8 bases. The CDR3 totals 14 residues. V shed 7 bases, J shed 2 bases, and the junction held 6 bases outside the gene matches. CDR3 protein: CASKPDRVNYGYTF. The DNA for the CDR3 is TGTGCCAGCAAACCGGACAGGGTCAACTATGGCTACACCTTC.

The genes are TRBV5-1 and TRBJ2-3; 10 nucleotides line up with TRBD2. Germline V CDR1 and CDR2: SGHRS, YFSETQ. The CDR3 runs 16 residues. After removal of 4 bases from V and 5 bases from J, the junction contained 10 bases not matched to a gene. In nucleotides, the CDR3 is TGCGCCAGCAGCAAGGTGCTAGCGGGAGATGTAGATACGCAGTATTTT. Its protein product is CASSKVLAGDVDTQYF.

V usage is TRBV4-1 and J usage is TRBJ1-1; the match to TRBD1 covers 7 bases. This CDR3 has 15 residues. V was clipped by 3 bases and J by 1 base; unmatched bases: 5. The germline CDR1 and CDR2 sequences are MGHRA and YSYEKL. The CDR3 loop reads CASSHLTGTNTEAFF. CDR3 coding DNA: TGCGCCAGCAGCCACCTGACAGGGACGAACACTGAAGCTTTCTTT.

The chain uses TRBV24-1 and TRBJ2-1, with 12 bases fitting TRBD2. The CDR3 consists of 16 residues. Germline V gene lookup returns CDR1 KGHDR and CDR2 SFDVKD. V was clipped by 4 bases and J by 8 bases; unmatched bases: 8. CDR3 nucleotides: TGTGCCACCAGTGACGGAACTAGCGGGGGGCGGGATGAGCAGTTCTTC. This gives the protein CATSDGTSGGRDEQFF.

The V call is TRBV20-1, the J call TRBJ1-5; 9 nucleotides agree with TRBD1. Germline V CDR1 and CDR2: DFQATT, SNEGSKA (reference sequence). The V gene end was trimmed by 4 bases and the J gene end by 2 bases; junction bases not matched to a gene: 15. The CDR3 runs to 18 residues. In DNA, the CDR3 is TGCAGTGCTAAGCGTCCGGGACAGGGTGCGTCGGGCAATCAGCCCCAGCATTTT. Its protein is CSAKRPGQGASGNQPQHF.